Following are 17 T cell receptor beta chains from one sample sequenced in a study of T-cell reconstitution after alpha-beta-depleted transplantation in children. Unique molecular identifiers were used to barcode this TCRbeta library. TCRdb itself ran the PCR reads through MiXCR, one entry per CDR3 protein. Of 400,000 to 500,000 distinct CDR3 sequences in the sample, about 11% are singletons; the top ten hold about 5%. The source material was PBMCs from the stem cell graft donor, sampled from the stem cell graft. The receptors were sampled from a human donor who donated a stem cell graft to a child with acute myeloid leukemia.

The CDR3 DNA reads as TGTGCCAGCGGGGATCCGGGACTAGCGGGATTCAGTGAGCAGTTCTTC. Translating it yields CASGDPGLAGFSEQFF. The gene calls are TRBV6-1 and TRBJ2-1, with 13 bases fitting TRBD2. The CDR3 runs to 16 residues. Unmatched junction bases numbered 13, after V lost 8 bases and J lost 9 bases. Germline V gives CDR1 MNHNS, CDR2 SASEGT.

The chain employs TRBV4-2 and TRBJ2-1; 8 positions match TRBD1. Trimming removed 1 base from V and 10 bases from J; junction bases left unmatched: 6. Germline CDR1 LGHNA, CDR2 YNFKEQ. The CDR3 spans 14 residues. Here the CDR3 reads CASSQGQGAGEQFF. Written as DNA, the CDR3 is TGTGCCAGCAGCCAAGGGCAGGGGGCGGGAGAGCAGTTCTTC.

The gene calls are TRBV29-1 and TRBJ2-7, with 9 bases matching TRBD1. The V and J ends lost 4 bases and 5 bases, in that order; junction bases with no gene match: 6. The germline gives CDR1 SQVTM, CDR2 ANQGSEA. The length of the CDR3 is 13 residues. Here the CDR3 DNA reads TGCAGCGTTGTTGGGACAGGGCTCCACGAGCAGTACTTC. Its protein product is CSVVGTGLHEQYF.

This clonotype was picked up a small number of times. The rearrangement joins TRBV18 to TRBJ2-2, with D unresolved. CDR3 length: 13 residues. CDR1 is KGHSH and CDR2 is LQKENI in the germline V gene. Trimming cost V 5 bases and J 7 bases, with 11 bases left between them. CDR3 DNA: TGTGCCAGCTCAGAGGAAGCCAGCGGGGAGCTGTTTTTT. Amino acids: CASSEEASGELFF.

There are a few counts of this clonotype. J is TRBJ2-5 and V is TRBV12-3 or TRBV12-4, with 7 bases fitting TRBD2. The CDR3 extends over 16 amino acids. After removal of 5 bases from V and 0 bases from J, the junction contained 9 bases not matched to a gene. The CDR3 is CASSSRLAQYQETQYF. The CDR3 DNA is TGTGCCAGCAGTAGTCGACTAGCCCAGTACCAAGAGACCCAGTACTTC.

V gene TRBV3-1 combines with J gene TRBJ2-3, with D uncertain. The CDR3 extends over 13 amino acids. V lost 1 base, J lost 5 bases, and 7 bases lay in between. Germline CDR1 LGHDT, CDR2 YNNKEL (reference sequence). As DNA, the CDR3 is TGTGCCAGCAGCCAAGTTTTGGAAGATACGCAGTATTTT. Its protein product is CASSQVLEDTQYF.

This clonotype has more than one count but fewer than ten. CDR3 sequence: CASSNYSTNTGELFF. Written as DNA, the CDR3 is TGTGCCAGCTCAAATTACAGCACGAACACCGGGGAGCTGTTTTTT. V and J are TRBV18 and TRBJ2-2; no clear D. Looked up from germline, CDR1 is KGHSH and CDR2 is LQKENI. V was trimmed by 5 bases and J by 0 bases, leaving 10 bases between them. The CDR3 length is 15 residues. The full variable domain, with the rest looked up from reference TRBV18 and TRBJ2-2, is NAGVMQNPRHLVRRRGQEARLRCSPMKGHSHVYWYRQLPEEGLKFMVYLQKENIIDESGMPKERFSAEFPKEGPSILRIQQVVRGDSAAYFCASSNYSTNTGELFFGEGSRLTVL.

The table lists this clonotype with many counts. This chain uses TRBV20-1 with TRBJ2-3; 8 bases map to TRBD2. CDR1 is DFQATT and CDR2 is SNEGSKA in the germline V gene (reference sequence). The V gene end was trimmed by 4 bases and the J gene end by 6 bases; junction bases not matched to a gene: 15. CDR3 length: 16 residues. This CDR3 is CSATSPRGGLGDTQYF. Written as DNA, the CDR3 is TGCAGTGCTACTTCTCCACGGGGGGGCTTGGGGGATACGCAGTATTTT.

V and J are TRBV5-1 and TRBJ2-1, with TRBD1 matching 11 bases. Germline V gene data show CDR1 as SGHRS and CDR2 as YFSETQ. The junction had 6 bases not matched to a gene; V was cut back by 7 bases and J by 6 bases. CDR3 size: 14 residues. Written as DNA, the CDR3 is TGCGCCAGCCACGGACAGGGGGCTAGCAATGAGCAGTTCTTC. Translated: CASHGQGASNEQFF.

The chain uses TRBV27 and TRBJ2-6; 7 nucleotides match TRBD1. The CDR3 totals 18 residues. Germline V gene lookup returns CDR1 MNHEY and CDR2 SMNVEV (reference sequence). The junction had 12 bases not matched to a gene; V was cut back by 7 bases and J by 0 bases. The DNA for the CDR3 is TGTGCCAGCACTAATAAAGACAGGGCCTCCTCTGGGGCCAACGTCCTGACTTTC. It codes for CASTNKDRASSGANVLTF.

The J gene is TRBJ1-2, the V gene TRBV12-3 or TRBV12-4; TRBD1 matches at 7 bases. The V segment lost 5 bases and the J segment 4 bases; nucleotides outside the gene matches: 10. This CDR3 has 15 amino acids. This chain's CDR3 is CASSKGGQEIYGYTF. CDR3 nucleotide sequence: TGTGCCAGCAGTAAAGGTGGACAGGAAATCTATGGCTACACCTTC.

The chain recombines TRBV6-5 with TRBJ2-1, with TRBD2 matching over 12 bases. This CDR3 has 13 residues. Losses at the gene ends were 9 bases for V and 6 bases for J; bases not matched to a gene: 3. The germline CDR1 and CDR2 sequences are MNHEY and SVGAGI. The CDR3 loop is CASRTSGTNEQFF. The CDR3 DNA is TGTGCCAGTCGGACTAGCGGGACCAATGAGCAGTTCTTC.

This clonotype was picked up a small number of times. This chain uses TRBV5-1 with TRBJ2-5; D gene ambiguous. This CDR3 comprises 13 residues. The V and J ends lost 1 base and 5 bases respectively, with 9 bases between them. CDR1 and CDR2 from the germline V gene are SGHRS and YFSETQ. The CDR3, as DNA: TGCGCCAGCAGCTTGAGCAGTAGGGAGACCCAGTACTTC. Its protein is CASSLSSRETQYF. Based on the CDR3 plus reference TRBV5-1 and TRBJ2-5, the full variable domain is KAGVTQTPRYLIKTRGQQVTLSCSPISGHRSVSWYQQTPGQGLQFLFEYFSETQRNKGNFPGRFSGRQFSNSRSEMNVSTLELGDSALYLCASSLSSRETQYFGPGTRLLVL.

This clonotype was seen a few times. V is TRBV29-1 and J is TRBJ2-7, with D hard to call. The germline V gene encodes CDR1 SQVTM and CDR2 ANQGSEA. Trimming cost V 6 bases and J 5 bases, with 11 bases left between them. This CDR3 spans 11 amino acids. CDR3 region: CSVGLGDEQYV. The DNA for the CDR3 is TGCAGCGTGGGCCTCGGCGACGAGCAGTACGTC.

This chain connects TRBV20-1 to TRBJ1-4; perhaps TRBD1 as D (6 bases). This CDR3 is 15 amino acids long. CDR1 and CDR2 (germline): DFQATT, SNEGSKA (reference sequence). V dropped 6 bases and J dropped 6 bases, with 20 bases sitting between them. The CDR3 DNA is TGCAGTGCCCAGAACCCCCAGGGGAACGATGAAAAACTGTTTTTT. It yields the protein CSAQNPQGNDEKLFF.

The chain recombines TRBV11-1 with TRBJ2-7, with TRBD2 matching 15 bases. CDR1 SGHAT and CDR2 FQDESV come from the germline V gene (reference sequence). The CDR3 runs 18 residues. V lost 9 bases, J lost 3 bases, and 15 bases stayed unmatched. CDR3 nucleotides: TGTGCCAGTGAACACCCGGGACTAGCGGGAGGAGAGGGCTACGAGCAGTACTTC. It yields the protein CASEHPGLAGGEGYEQYF.

The gene calls are TRBV2 and TRBJ1-5; 9 bases agree with TRBD1. V shed 5 bases and J 7 bases; nucleotides not matched to a gene: 6. The CDR3 is 14 amino acids. Germline CDR1 SNHLY, CDR2 FYNNEI. Here the CDR3 DNA reads TGTGCCAGCAGTCTAGCACAGGGGGCGCAGCCCCAGCATTTT. Protein: CASSLAQGAQPQHF. The whole variable domain, filled in from reference TRBV2 and TRBJ1-5, reads EPEVTQTPSHQVTQMGQEVILRCVPISNHLYFYWYRQILGQKVEFLVSFYNNEISEKSEIFDDQFSVERPDGSNFTLKIRSTKLEDSAMYFCASSLAQGAQPQHFGDGTRLSIL.